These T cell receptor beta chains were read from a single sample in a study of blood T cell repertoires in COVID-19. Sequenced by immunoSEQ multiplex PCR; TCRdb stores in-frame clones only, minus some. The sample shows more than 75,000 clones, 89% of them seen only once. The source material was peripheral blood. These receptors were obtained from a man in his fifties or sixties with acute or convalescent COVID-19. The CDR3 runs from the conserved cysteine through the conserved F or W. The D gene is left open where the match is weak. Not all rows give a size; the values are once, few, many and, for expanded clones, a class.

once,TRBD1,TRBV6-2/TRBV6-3,CASSYGQGVYNEQFF
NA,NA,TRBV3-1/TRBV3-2,CASSQAGDYNSPLHF
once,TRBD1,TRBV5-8,CASTGQGWTKNIQYF
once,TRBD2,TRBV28,CASSFLRQGPTSGRPSTEQYF
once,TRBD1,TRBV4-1,CASSLGQGPGDYGYTF
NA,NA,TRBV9,CASSVNWNSPLHF
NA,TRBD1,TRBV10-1,CASSEGDSSTDTQYF
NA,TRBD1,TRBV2,CAGYRDRLTGAYEQYF
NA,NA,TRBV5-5,CASSLWAAVQYF
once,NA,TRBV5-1,CASSSRGLVGTDTQYF
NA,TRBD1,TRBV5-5,CASRSGTGKYGYTF
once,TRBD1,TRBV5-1,CASSRTGGIGSYNEQFF
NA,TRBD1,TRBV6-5,CASSYAGQGSNQPQHF
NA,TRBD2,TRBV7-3,CASSVDGRADTQYF
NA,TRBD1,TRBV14,CASSPTGGAGADTQYF
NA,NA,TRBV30,CAWSVALEETQYF
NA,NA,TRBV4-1,CASSQDTNVLTF
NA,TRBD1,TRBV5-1,CASSLMDREQEQYF
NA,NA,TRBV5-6,CASSSIGGALDEQYF
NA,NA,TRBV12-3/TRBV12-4,CASSSQGNYEQYF
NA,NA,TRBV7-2,CASSYLRARGEQFF
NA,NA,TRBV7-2,CASSRQPIRGYTF
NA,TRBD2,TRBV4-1,CASRPTSGGTYEQFF
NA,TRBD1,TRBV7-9,CASSPPGTDLLEQYF
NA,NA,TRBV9,CASSVRRGTEAFF
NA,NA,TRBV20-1,CSVPDTEAFF
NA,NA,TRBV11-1,CASSKRRDTEAFF
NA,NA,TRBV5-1,CASSLPGSENTIYF
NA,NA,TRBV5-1,CASSPDRTQYF
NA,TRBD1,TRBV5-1,CASSLGSGGNSPLHF
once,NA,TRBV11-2,CASSPGPGDEQYF
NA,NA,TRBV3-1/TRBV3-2,CASSRTLRVWDYEQYF
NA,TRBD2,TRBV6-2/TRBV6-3,CASSFLAGAQETQYF
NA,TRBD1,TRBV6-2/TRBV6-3,CASSSQGGDTGELFF
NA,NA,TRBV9,CASSPRQDSGYGYTF
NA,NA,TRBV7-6,CASSPPGDEKLFF
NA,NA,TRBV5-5,CASSLAPDTSSYNSPLHF
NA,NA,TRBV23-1,CAPTGGRALNTEAFF
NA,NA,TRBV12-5,CASGLDRPTEAFF
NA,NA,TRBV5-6,CASSFKLGQETQYF
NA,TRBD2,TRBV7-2,CASSLVGGGSYNEQFF
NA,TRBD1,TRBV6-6,CASSYSRGQPNQPQHF
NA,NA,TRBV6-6,CASRPVSNYGYTF
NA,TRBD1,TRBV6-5,CAGGQGPNTGELFF
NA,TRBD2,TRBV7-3,CASSSGGGADTQYF
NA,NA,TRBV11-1,CASSRGGDQPQHF
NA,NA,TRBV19,CASSRDYSGNTIYF
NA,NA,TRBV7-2,CASSLGVLGGTDTQYF
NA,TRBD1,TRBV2,CASSLTGGQETQYF
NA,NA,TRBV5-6,CASSLQGSNQPQHF
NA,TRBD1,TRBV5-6,CASSLYDTGDGYEQYF
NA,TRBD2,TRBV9,CASSAGGAWADTQYF
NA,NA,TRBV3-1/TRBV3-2,CASSRQSAQSYGYTF